This T cell receptor beta chain was identified during a study of blood T cell repertoires in COVID-19. Study at large: Spain, Italy and the United States supplied samples that represented acute and convalescent COVID-19.

The age range of participants was 18 to 89 years, with residence in under 25 US areas. In the study's own analysis: The authors estimated nucleated cell counts from reference gene primer amplification. Here immunoSEQ multiplex PCR was the method, and the copy in TCRdb shows in-frame clones only, minus some. That table furnishes V, J and clone size, whereas the DNA furnished D and trimming. Among 300,000 to 400,000 clones listed, roughly 90% were seen once. The sequence was obtained from a young woman with acute COVID-19. The source material was PBMCs or T cells enriched from blood (not recorded which).

CDR3 sequence (DNA): TGTGCCAGCAGTGCGAGAGCACTCCTACTCTCTGGAAACACCATATATTTT. Its translation: CASSARALLLSGNTIYF. The chain couples TRBV6-1 to TRBJ1-3, with D unresolved. The V gene's germline CDR1 is MNHNS and CDR2 SASEGT. The CDR3 covers 17 residues. The V gene lost 4 bases and the J gene lost 0 bases, with 16 bases spanning the gap.